The entry that follows covers one TCR beta chain sequence. The data stem from a study of blood T cell repertoires in COVID-19. The overall study: Spain, Italy and the United States supplied samples that represented acute and convalescent COVID-19.

The CDR3 covers 13 residues. V gave up 3 bases and J gave up 3 bases, with 6 bases separating them. Per germline, CDR1 LNHNV and CDR2 YYDKDF (reference sequence). As handled by the study authors: The authors estimated nucleated cell counts from reference gene primer amplification. The data were produced by immunoSEQ multiplex PCR, yet TCRdb's version contains in-frame clones alone and is incomplete. That table is the source of V, J and clone size, and D and trimming were worked out from the DNA. The table has 250,000 to 300,000 clones, about 82% seen once. The sequencing input was peripheral blood. This sequence joins TRBV15 and TRBJ2-1, with D maybe TRBD2 (5 bases). This receptor was taken from a man in his fifties with active or convalescent COVID-19. The CDR3 reads CATSSGIYNEQFF. CDR3 nucleotide sequence: TGTGCCACCAGCAGCGGGATCTACAATGAGCAGTTCTTC.